This TCR beta chain was obtained from a study of sequential checkpoint blockade in melanoma. Across the study: Maintenance nivolumab came after either treatment sequence.

Treatment: randomized to nivolumab then ipilimumab (arm A) or the reverse (arm B). DNA-damaging chemotherapy had not been given to any patient beforehand. Sorted cells were live CD3+CD8+, lacking CD19 and CD56, from PBMCs. The repertoire was sequenced with immunoSEQ multiplex PCR; TCRdb's copy has only in-frame clones and lacks some. Of roughly 8,800 clones in the sample, 50% to 60% are singletons; the top ten hold about 41%. By sample share, this clone is large (0.1 to 1%). The clonotype comes from a human donor with melanoma. The source material was CD8+ T cells sorted from blood (inferred from file names), sampled from a patient given nivolumab and ipilimumab in sequence.

CDR3 region: CAISEKTGGGSPLHF. The CDR3 region has the DNA TGTGCCATCAGTGAGAAAACAGGGGGAGGTTCACCCCTCCACTTT. The chain links TRBV10-3 to TRBJ1-6; 8 positions match TRBD1. V trimming: 2 bases; J trimming: 9 bases; junction bases outside the gene matches: 6. The CDR3 runs to 15 residues. Germline V lookup: CDR1 ENHRY, CDR2 SYGVKD.